This TCR beta chain was sequenced in a study of control samples from healthy donors and cancer patients. The method was immunoSEQ multiplex PCR; TCRdb's version includes in-frame clones alone and lacks a portion of them. The data show tens of thousands of clones, 75% to 85% seen once. CDR1 and CDR2 (germline): WSHSY, SAAADI. The CDR3 consists of 14 residues. V lost 3 bases and J lost 6; bases outside the gene matches: 4. The source of this sequence is a man in his 60s with colorectal cancer. The chain carries TRBV10-2 and TRBJ1-5; 8 positions agree with TRBD1. The sample comprised PBMCs. The CDR3 spells CASSDGQGSQPQHF. The CDR3 coding sequence is TGCGCCAGCAGTGACGGACAGGGTAGTCAGCCCCAGCATTTT.